A single sample is the source of the 27 T cell receptor beta chains below, sequenced in a study of T cell responses to AZD1222 COVID-19 vaccine. Here immunoSEQ multiplex PCR was the method, and the copy in TCRdb shows in-frame clones only, minus some. This sample carries 170,000 or so clones, over 75% of them seen once, and the ten largest clones take less than 1.6%. The source was peripheral blood, collected on day 0 of AZD1222 vaccination. Receptor source: an adult in good health.

This clone is a singleton in its sample. The chain links TRBV6-5 to TRBJ1-2; TRBD1 matches 9 bases. V gave up 1 base and J gave up 1 base; unmatched junction bases: 1. This CDR3 contains 15 residues. Germline V gene lookup returns CDR1 MNHEY and CDR2 SVGAGI. The CDR3 bases are TGTGCCAGCAGTTACTGGACAGGGGATAACTATGGCTACACCTTC. This translates into CASSYWTGDNYGYTF.

CDR3 sequence reads: CSARTRQDEAFF. CDR3 DNA: TGCAGCGCCAGAACTCGACAGGATGAAGCTTTCTTT. This chain uses TRBV29-1 with TRBJ1-1; TRBD1 might be the D (6 bases). V was pared by 7 bases and J by 7 bases, with 16 bases between. The CDR3 spans 12 residues. CDR1 and CDR2 (germline): SQVTM, ANQGSEA.

The gene calls are TRBV7-6 and TRBJ1-4; D unclear. V shed 5 bases and J shed 4 bases, with 11 bases lying between them. This CDR3 has 14 amino acids. Looked up from germline, CDR1 is SGHVS and CDR2 is FNYEAQ. The CDR3 nucleotides are TGTGCCAGCAGCATGTACGGCTATAATGAAAAACTGTTTTTT. Its translation is CASSMYGYNEKLFF.

This chain joins TRBV3-1 (or the pseudogene TRBV3-2) and TRBJ1-5, with D uncertain. This CDR3 spans 13 amino acids. V was clipped by 4 bases and J by 1 base, with 5 bases between them. In germline, CDR1 is LGHDT, CDR2 YNNKEL (reference sequence). The CDR3: CASSLYSNQPQHF. DNA for the CDR3: TGTGCCAGCAGCCTATACAGCAATCAGCCCCAGCATTTT.

J is TRBJ1-1 and V is TRBV7-9; D not certain. CDR1 and CDR2 (germline): SEHNR, FQNEAQ (reference sequence). V was shortened by 5 bases and J by 0 bases, with 13 bases between the two germline ends. The CDR3 is 15 amino acids. CDR3 sequence: CASSATGRMNTEAFF. The CDR3 coding sequence is TGTGCCAGCAGCGCAACCGGACGCATGAACACTGAAGCTTTCTTT.

The gene calls are TRBV10-3 and TRBJ2-5; possibly TRBD1 for D (6 bases). The V gene lost 4 bases and the J gene lost 1 base, with 10 bases spanning the gap. This CDR3 is built from 14 residues. Germline CDR1 is ENHRY and CDR2 is SYGVKD. The DNA of the CDR3 is TGTGCCATCAGTGTAGGGGGTACCCAAGAGACCCAGTACTTC. It is translated as CAISVGGTQETQYF.

The chain links TRBV2 to TRBJ2-4, with D maybe TRBD1 (6 bases). Deletions cut 6 bases from V and 7 bases from J, with 13 bases between. Germline CDR1 is SNHLY and CDR2 is FYNNEI. CDR3 size: 13 residues. The CDR3 DNA follows: TGTGCCAGCAGACAGGGACCTGGGAACATTCAGTACTTC. Its translation is CASRQGPGNIQYF.

J is TRBJ1-2 and V is TRBV28; 7 bases align to TRBD1. V trimming: 5 bases; J trimming: 4 bases; junction bases outside the gene matches: 10. The germline V gene has CDR1 MDHEN and CDR2 SYDVKM. This CDR3 is 15 amino acids long. The chain's CDR3 is CASSPHSTGIYGYTF. The CDR3 region has the DNA TGTGCCAGCAGTCCTCACTCGACAGGGATCTATGGCTACACCTTC.

This chain connects TRBV27 to TRBJ2-7; 9 bases agree with TRBD1. V shed 6 bases and J 7 bases; nucleotides not matched to a gene: 16. The CDR3 is made up of 16 amino acids. CDR1 is MNHEY, CDR2 SMNVEV, per germline (reference sequence). CDR3 in DNA: TGTGCCAGCAGCACGACTACAGGGGGCCTTCCTTGGGAGCAGTACTTC. Amino acids: CASSTTTGGLPWEQYF.

The chain employs TRBV9 and TRBJ1-2, with D perhaps matching TRBD1 (5 bases). The CDR3 has 14 amino acids. CDR1 is SGDLS and CDR2 is YYNGEE in the germline V gene. Trimming cost V 3 bases and J 4 bases, with 13 bases left between them. CDR3 nucleotide sequence: TGTGCCAGCAGCGAACCCCCAACAGGCTATGGCTACACCTTC. It yields the protein CASSEPPTGYGYTF.

The chain couples TRBV28 to TRBJ1-4; D unclear. The V gene lost 4 bases and the J gene lost 8 bases, with 17 bases spanning the gap. This CDR3 contains 15 residues. Germline V gene data show CDR1 as MDHEN and CDR2 as SYDVKM. CDR3 bases: TGTGCCAGCAGTTCCCGGGCCTACGTCGGGGAAAAACTGTTTTTT. The encoded protein is CASSSRAYVGEKLFF.

V is TRBV10-1 and J is TRBJ2-1; D unresolved. Deletions cut 2 bases from V and 6 bases from J, with 11 bases between. Per the germline V gene, CDR1 is WNHNN and CDR2 is SYGVQD (reference sequence). The CDR3 has 14 amino acids. Here the CDR3 reads CASSEAFPGNEQFF. The CDR3 coding sequence is TGCGCCAGCAGTGAGGCTTTCCCCGGCAATGAGCAGTTCTTC.

The V gene is TRBV28, the J gene TRBJ2-3; maybe TRBD2 (6 bases). CDR3 length equals 15 residues. Trimming removed 8 bases from V and 5 bases from J, with 20 bases in between. The germline CDR1 and CDR2 sequences are MDHEN and SYDVKM. CDR3 residues: CASHRGNGVEDTQYF. The DNA of the CDR3 is TGTGCCAGCCACCGGGGGAACGGGGTTGAAGATACGCAGTATTTT.

This clone showed up just once. V is TRBV30 and J is TRBJ1-5; D not resolved. This CDR3 spans 14 amino acids. V was clipped by 3 bases and J by 2 bases, with 11 bases between them. Germline V gene data show CDR1 as GTSNPN and CDR2 as SVGIG (reference sequence). The CDR3 loop is CAWRTGSGNQPQHF. CDR3 bases: TGTGCCTGGAGGACGGGGTCAGGCAATCAGCCCCAGCATTTT.

V and J are TRBV6-1 and TRBJ2-1; D possibly uses TRBD1 or TRBD2 (7 bases each). Germline loops: CDR1 MNHNS, CDR2 SASEGT. The V end was cut by 1 base, the J end by 9 bases, with 16 bases between. CDR3 size: 15 residues. CDR3: CASSEEAGGGSEQFF. CDR3 DNA sequence: TGTGCCAGCAGTGAAGAGGCAGGGGGGGGGAGTGAGCAGTTCTTC.

This clone has a single count. This chain links TRBV19 with TRBJ2-3; TRBD2 matches at 8 bases. Unmatched junction bases numbered 8, after V lost 5 bases and J lost 4 bases. Germline V gene lookup returns CDR1 LNHDA and CDR2 SQIVND (reference sequence). The CDR3 length is 15 residues. CDR3 sequence: CASSLGLGGPDTQYF. CDR3 in DNA: TGTGCCAGTAGTCTGGGACTAGGGGGACCAGATACGCAGTATTTT.

This clone has only a few counts. The rearrangement links TRBV6-4 to TRBJ2-1; 10 nucleotides agree with TRBD1. J gave up 8 bases and V 2 bases, and 9 bases lay outside the gene matches. The CDR3 extends over 16 amino acids. Germline V gene lookup returns CDR1 MRHNA and CDR2 SNTAGT. For the CDR3, the DNA is TGTGCCAGCAGTGACGGATTTGGGACAGGGGTTGATGAGCAGTTCTTC. This translates into CASSDGFGTGVDEQFF.

The chain has TRBV19 and TRBJ1-1; 8 bases match TRBD1. With V trimmed by 6 bases and J by 4 bases, 4 bases remained unmatched. CDR1 is LNHDA and CDR2 is SQIVND in the germline V gene (reference sequence). The CDR3 consists of 13 residues. The CDR3, as DNA: TGTGCCAGTAGAAGACAGGGGTTCACTGAAGCTTTCTTT. Translation gives CASRRQGFTEAFF.

This clone was found once. V and J are TRBV18 and TRBJ1-2, with TRBD1 matching 7 bases. The CDR3 has 15 residues. The germline CDR1 and CDR2 sequences are KGHSH and LQKENI. J was trimmed by 4 bases and V by 2 bases; bases with no gene match: 7. As DNA, the CDR3 is TGTGCCAGCTCACCAGACAGGGCAGTAGGCTATGGCTACACCTTC. Its translation: CASSPDRAVGYGYTF.

The chain uses TRBV4-2 and TRBJ2-3; 14 nucleotides line up with TRBD2. The V gene's germline CDR1 is LGHNA and CDR2 YNFKEQ. Trimming cost V 1 base and J 4 bases; bases outside gene matches: 10. This CDR3 has 19 amino acids. The CDR3 is CASSQASTSGGAGADTQYF. CDR3 nucleotides: TGTGCCAGCAGCCAAGCTTCGACTAGCGGGGGGGCTGGGGCAGATACGCAGTATTTT.

This clone appeared once. The J gene is TRBJ1-2, the V gene TRBV5-1, with D uncertain. Germline values: CDR1 SGHRS, CDR2 YFSETQ. The CDR3 is 14 amino acids. V was shortened by 0 bases and J by 6 bases, with 12 bases between the two germline ends. The CDR3 region is CASSLVRGTDGYTF. The CDR3 nucleotides are TGCGCCAGCAGCTTGGTTCGGGGAACGGATGGCTACACCTTC.

The chain is built from TRBV7-9 and TRBJ2-1; D unclear. The CDR3 sequence is 17 residues long. Germline values: CDR1 SEHNR, CDR2 FQNEAQ (reference sequence). The V end lost 5 bases, the J end lost 0 bases, and 17 bases lay between the germline ends. CDR3 in amino acids: CASSPTITRSSYNEQFF. The CDR3 DNA sequence: TGTGCCAGCAGCCCGACGATTACAAGAAGCTCCTACAATGAGCAGTTCTTC.

The chain has TRBV6-5 and TRBJ2-1; 15 bases fit TRBD2. Germline-derived CDR1 and CDR2 are MNHEY and SVGAGI. The J segment lost 8 bases and the V segment lost 6 bases, leaving 2 bases of the junction unmatched. The CDR3 covers 14 residues. DNA of the CDR3: TGTGCCAGCAGGGGACTAGCGGGGGGCCATGAGCAGTTCTTC. Amino acid sequence: CASRGLAGGHEQFF.

As to this clone: Other nucleotide sequences in the sample specify the same CDR3. This rearrangement joins TRBV18 to TRBJ1-1; a possible D gene is TRBD1 (5 bases). With 3 bases removed from V and 1 base from J, the gap between germline ends came to 6 bases. This CDR3 has 13 residues. Germline lookup yields CDR1 KGHSH and CDR2 LQKENI. The CDR3 reads CASSPQGNTEAFF. The DNA for the CDR3 is TGTGCCAGCTCACCTCAGGGGAACACTGAAGCTTTCTTT.

This clone was seen a handful of times. V gene TRBV5-6 combines with J gene TRBJ1-5, with D possibly matching TRBD1 (5 bases). There are 12 residues in the CDR3. Germline lookup yields CDR1 SGHDT and CDR2 YYEEEE. V lost 3 bases, J lost 4 bases, and 5 bases lay in between. CDR3 sequence (DNA): TGTGCCAGCAGCTCAGGGAATCAGCCCCAGCATTTT. Encoded protein: CASSSGNQPQHF.

The chain employs TRBV2 and TRBJ1-1; no reliable D call. CDR1 is SNHLY, CDR2 FYNNEI, per germline. This CDR3 contains 14 residues. Trimming took off 7 bases at V and 1 base at J, with 13 bases between the two ends. The CDR3 nucleotides are TGTGCCAGCATTTCGAGGGCCGGGAACACTGAAGCTTTCTTT. It is translated as CASISRAGNTEAFF.

The V gene is TRBV11-2, the J gene TRBJ1-6; TRBD1 is a possible D gene (5 bases). V was trimmed by 4 bases and J by 5 bases, leaving 15 bases between them. The CDR3 length is 16 residues. Germline loops: CDR1 SGHAT, CDR2 FQNNGV. In DNA, the CDR3 is TGTGCCAGCAGCTCGGAAGGCAGGGTGAATAATTCACCCCTCCACTTT. It encodes CASSSEGRVNNSPLHF.